This entry concerns a single T cell receptor beta chain. This sample is part of a study of blood T cell repertoires in COVID-19. The CDR3 spans 14 residues. CDR1 and CDR2 from the germline V gene are SGHRS and YFSETQ. The V segment lost 3 bases and the J segment 9 bases; nucleotides outside the gene matches: 4. Repertoires were generated with immunoSEQ multiplex PCR, while TCRdb's copy carries only in-frame clones and drops some. Among about 160,000 clones listed, 75% to 90% were seen once. This receptor was identified in an elderly woman with active or convalescent COVID-19. The chain joins TRBV5-1 to TRBJ1-6; 9 nucleotides match TRBD1. The source material was peripheral blood. CDR3 sequence: CASSSQGASSPLHF. In DNA form, the CDR3 reads TGCGCCAGCAGCTCACAGGGGGCCAGTTCACCCCTCCACTTT.